This entry lists 4 T cell receptor beta chains sequenced from one sample in a study of beta chain features in type 1 diabetes. Reverse transcribing all isolated RNA meant expressed TCRB transcripts were sequenced. The assay was immunoSEQ multiplex PCR, and TCRdb's table has in-frame clones only and misses some. The sample has 300,000 or so clones, 7% to 9% seen once; the top ten hold around 0.44%. Sequencing was performed on central memory CD4+ T cells from blood. The receptors originated from a woman younger than 30 in good health.

V and J are TRBV6-1 and TRBJ2-1, with a possible D match to TRBD2 (5 bases). Deletions cut 5 bases from V and 5 bases from J, with 13 bases between. From germline, CDR1 is MNHNS and CDR2 SASEGT. CDR3 size: 14 residues. The CDR3 bases are TGTGCCAGCAGTTTCAATGGGAGAAACAATGAGCAGTTCTTC. This gives the protein CASSFNGRNNEQFF.

This clone was counted a few times. The chain employs TRBV28 and TRBJ2-1; TRBD2 agrees at 10 bases. This CDR3 is 14 amino acids long. V was clipped by 1 base and J by 16 bases; unmatched bases: 10. In germline, CDR1 is MDHEN, CDR2 SYDVKM. The CDR3 sequence: CASSLYGLAGVLFF. The CDR3 bases are TGTGCCAGCAGTTTATACGGGCTAGCGGGAGTCCTTTTCTTC.

The sample holds a few counts of this clone. The CDR3 DNA reads TGCAGTGGCAGGGGACAAGAGACCCAGTACTTC. Translating it yields CSGRGQETQYF. V gene TRBV20-1 combines with J gene TRBJ2-5; D is perhaps TRBD1 (6 bases). The CDR3 length is 11 residues. CDR1 DFQATT and CDR2 SNEGSKA come from the germline V gene (reference sequence). Trimming shortened V by 7 bases and J by 2 bases, and 8 bases separated the two germline ends.

This clone has just a few counts. The chain recombines TRBV27 with TRBJ2-3; a possible D gene is TRBD1 (5 bases). The CDR3 covers 14 residues. Germline-derived CDR1 and CDR2 are MNHEY and SMNVEV (reference sequence). V lost 5 bases, J lost 0 bases, and 9 bases lay in between. The CDR3 loop reads CASSRQTSTDTQYF. For the CDR3, the DNA is TGTGCCAGCAGTCGACAGACTAGCACAGATACGCAGTATTTT.